This passage covers 32 T cell receptor beta chains from one sample sequenced in a study of cytotoxic CD8 clonotypes in ibrutinib-treated CLL (dated by TCRdb to about 2021). Sample time point, as interpreted from the label and publication: roughly 25 months on ibrutinib. The library came from the immunoSEQ multiplex PCR assay. TCRdb mirrors the immuneACCESS table, restricted to in-frame sequences. Some clones are absent from its copies; in checked studies, under half trace to an unresolved V gene, and the reason for the others is unknown. The sample includes 40,000 to 50,000 clones, with 45% to 60% observed a single time. The ten largest clonotypes hold 28% of the sample. Specimen: PBMCs, collected after 24 months of ibrutinib treatment. These receptor sequences come from a human donor with chronic lymphocytic leukemia.

There are a few counts of this clone. The J gene is TRBJ2-7, the V gene TRBV5-1; D unresolved. This CDR3 is 13 amino acids long. V was pared by 1 base and J by 6 bases, with 11 bases between. CDR1 is SGHRS, CDR2 YFSETQ, per germline. The CDR3 DNA is TGCGCCAGCAGCTTGTCAGGAACCACCGAGCAGTACTTC. Encoded protein: CASSLSGTTEQYF.

This clone has a count of ten or more. The chain joins TRBV5-1 to TRBJ2-1, with TRBD1 matching 7 bases. J lost 4 bases, V lost 1 base, and 5 bases had no gene match. Germline V lookup: CDR1 SGHRS, CDR2 YFSETQ. The CDR3 sequence is 15 residues long. The CDR3 DNA sequence: TGCGCCAGCAGCTTGTCGTCAGGGGGATACAATGAGCAGTTCTTC. Its protein product is CASSLSSGGYNEQFF.

This clone appeared a few times. V and J are TRBV6-1 and TRBJ1-4; D is uncertain. Germline V gene sequence: CDR1 MNHNS, CDR2 SASEGT. Trimming removed 4 bases from V and 3 bases from J, with 9 bases in between. The CDR3 runs 14 residues. For the CDR3, the DNA is TGTGCCAGCAGTGTGGGTAGTTCTAATGAAAAACTGTTTTTT. It specifies CASSVGSSNEKLFF.

This sequence joins TRBV27 and TRBJ2-5; D unresolved. V was clipped by 3 bases and J by 4 bases, with 3 bases between them. Germline loops: CDR1 MNHEY, CDR2 SMNVEV (reference sequence). The CDR3 spans 11 residues. The chain's CDR3 is CASSFRETQYF. The CDR3 coding sequence is TGTGCCAGCAGTTTTCGAGAGACCCAGTACTTC.

This clone was detected a few times. At one boundary the junction diverges from the germline segment, which might be a read error. The chain joins TRBV6-5 to TRBJ2-7; TRBD1 matches at 12 bases. Germline V gene lookup returns CDR1 MNHEY and CDR2 SVGAGI. The CDR3 is made up of 13 amino acids. CDR3 region: CASSRGQGAKWDF. The CDR3 DNA reads as TGTGCCAGCAGCCGGGGACAGGGGGCGAAGTGGGACTTC.

This clone was counted a few times. The chain couples TRBV5-4 to TRBJ2-2; 8 positions agree with TRBD1. Germline V gene lookup returns CDR1 SGHNT and CDR2 YYREEE (reference sequence). The CDR3 extends over 16 amino acids. The V gene end was trimmed by 0 bases and the J gene end by 2 bases; junction bases not matched to a gene: 3. CDR3 sequence (DNA): TGTGCCAGCAGCTTGGCGGGGACAGGAAACACCGGGGAGCTGTTTTTT. Protein product: CASSLAGTGNTGELFF.

V is TRBV6-5 and J is TRBJ2-3; the D call may be TRBD1 or TRBD2 (5 bases each). The V end was cut by 3 bases, the J end by 2 bases, with 15 bases between. Germline CDR1 reads MNHEY; CDR2 reads SVGAGI. This CDR3 contains 16 residues. As DNA, the CDR3 is TGTGCCAGCAGTTATACCGGGACCCACCACACAGATACGCAGTATTTT. Amino acid sequence: CASSYTGTHHTDTQYF.

CDR3 DNA: TGTGCCAGCAGCCGCGTGGGGACAGATACGCAGTATTTT. It is translated as CASSRVGTDTQYF. The gene calls are TRBV7-6 and TRBJ2-3; D remains ambiguous. Germline V CDR1 and CDR2: SGHVS, FNYEAQ. The CDR3 length is 13 residues. Trimming pared 5 bases from V and 3 bases from J, leaving 9 bases between.

This clone was counted only a few times. The chain joins TRBV5-1 to TRBJ2-2, with TRBD1 matching 11 bases. Looked up from germline, CDR1 is SGHRS and CDR2 is YFSETQ. Trimming at V came to 4 bases and at J to 0 bases, leaving 5 bases not matched to a gene. This CDR3 comprises 17 residues. For the CDR3, the DNA is TGCGCCAGCAGCACCGGGACAGGGGGGACGAACACCGGGGAGCTGTTTTTT. It is translated as CASSTGTGGTNTGELFF.

J is TRBJ2-1 and V is TRBV11-2; D is perhaps TRBD2 (6 bases). This CDR3 has 16 amino acids. Trimming cost V 2 bases and J 0 bases, with 11 bases left between them. Germline CDR1 reads SGHAT; CDR2 reads FQNNGV. This CDR3 reads CASSLPTSNSYNEQFF. In nucleotides, the CDR3 is TGTGCCAGCAGCTTACCTACTAGCAACTCCTACAATGAGCAGTTCTTC.

This chain connects TRBV4-1 to TRBJ1-4; the D gene is possibly TRBD1 (5 bases). V was trimmed by 0 bases and J by 2 bases, leaving 13 bases between them. The CDR3 runs 17 residues. Per the germline V gene, CDR1 is MGHRA and CDR2 is YSYEKL. The chain's CDR3 is CASSQERGGWTNEKLFF. The CDR3 bases are TGCGCCAGCAGCCAAGAACGGGGGGGTTGGACTAATGAAAAACTGTTTTTT.

About this clone itself: A far larger clone is one nucleotide away, so this likely arose from a read error. The CDR3 ends on some other residue instead of the conserved phenylalanine or tryptophan, so this is likely a read error. The DNA is left out, because the CDR3 cannot be placed on it with certainty; the CDR3 is given as TCRdb lists it. In the same sample, other DNA sequences code for this CDR3. The J gene is TRBJ1-4, the V gene TRBV29-1; the D call TRBD1 from the table was never checked on the DNA. Termini included, the CDR3 measures 8 amino acids. Germline CDR1 and CDR2: SQVTM and ANQGSEA. The CDR3 loop is CSAHGQGT.

In nucleotides, the CDR3 is TGTGCCATCAGCTACAGGGATTTGGTCAATAATTCACCCCTCCACTTT. Its protein is CAISYRDLVNNSPLHF. The V call is TRBV10-3, the J call TRBJ1-6, with D perhaps matching TRBD1 (6 bases). Germline V gene sequence: CDR1 ENHRY, CDR2 SYGVKD. V dropped 6 bases and J dropped 5 bases, with 17 bases sitting between them. This CDR3 is built from 16 residues.

This sequence joins TRBV7-6 and TRBJ2-5; 8 nucleotides match TRBD2. Trimming cost V 1 base and J 0 bases; bases outside gene matches: 7. The CDR3 is 17 residues long. Germline lookup yields CDR1 SGHVS and CDR2 FNYEAQ. The CDR3 reads CASSLVAGGGYQETQYF. CDR3 nucleotide sequence: TGTGCCAGCAGCTTAGTGGCGGGGGGCGGGTACCAAGAGACCCAGTACTTC.

This sequence joins TRBV4-1 and TRBJ1-2, with D possibly TRBD1 on 6 matching bases. The germline V and J ends were trimmed by 7 bases and 2 bases, with 11 bases remaining between them. CDR1 and CDR2 from the germline V gene are MGHRA and YSYEKL. The CDR3 is 13 residues long. CDR3 sequence: CASNRTDNYGYTF. The CDR3 bases are TGCGCCAGCAATAGGACAGACAACTATGGCTACACCTTC.

This CDR3 reads CASSLPYSNQPQHF. The CDR3 bases are TGTGCCAGCAGTCTGCCCTATAGCAATCAGCCCCAGCATTTT. The chain couples TRBV2 to TRBJ1-5; D not resolved. V gave up 5 bases and J gave up 0 bases, with 8 bases separating them. The CDR3 runs to 14 residues. Germline V gene sequence: CDR1 SNHLY, CDR2 FYNNEI. Combining the CDR3 with reference TRBV2 and TRBJ1-5 gives the whole variable domain EPEVTQTPSHQVTQMGQEVILRCVPISNHLYFYWYRQILGQKVEFLVSFYNNEISEKSEIFDDQFSVERPDGSNFTLKIRSTKLEDSAMYFCASSLPYSNQPQHFGDGTRLSIL.

The V gene is TRBV10-1, the J gene TRBJ1-3; D gene uncertain. The V gene lost 7 bases and the J gene lost 4 bases, with 14 bases spanning the gap. This CDR3 is 14 amino acids long. Germline V gives CDR1 WNHNN, CDR2 SYGVQD (reference sequence). CDR3 bases: TGCGCCAGCAACGCCGATACTCAAGGAAACACCATATATTTT. Its translation is CASNADTQGNTIYF.

The chain recombines TRBV5-7 with TRBJ2-7; D is perhaps TRBD1 (6 bases). TRBV5-7 is sorted into the ORF group, with uncertain function. V dropped 5 bases and J dropped 3 bases, with 12 bases sitting between them. This CDR3 is built from 13 residues. This CDR3 is CASSYRVLYEQYF. For the CDR3, the DNA is TGTGCCAGCAGTTACAGGGTTCTCTACGAGCAGTACTTC.

The V and J genes are TRBV11-2 and TRBJ2-5; TRBD2 is a possible D gene (6 bases). The CDR3 totals 11 residues. Germline V gives CDR1 SGHAT, CDR2 FQNNGV. Trimming cost V 10 bases and J 2 bases, with 8 bases left between them. In nucleotides, the CDR3 is TGTGCCACCGGGACTCAAGAGACCCAGTACTTC. This sequence encodes CATGTQETQYF. Together with reference TRBV11-2 and TRBJ2-5, the CDR3 gives the full variable domain: EAGVAQSPRYKIIEKRQSVAFWCNPISGHATLYWYQQILGQGPKLLIQFQNNGVVDDSQLPKDRFSAERLKGVDSTLKIQPAKLEDSAVYLCATGTQETQYFGPGTRLLVL.

V gene TRBV10-1 combines with J gene TRBJ2-1, with TRBD2 matching 12 bases. This CDR3 is built from 16 residues. Germline V gene sequence: CDR1 WNHNN, CDR2 SYGVQD (reference sequence). V shed 9 bases and J 8 bases; nucleotides not matched to a gene: 14. The CDR3 sequence is CASSDRLAGVRDEQFF. DNA of the CDR3: TGCGCCAGTTCGGACAGACTAGCGGGGGTCCGCGATGAGCAGTTCTTC.

This clone occurred once. The V call is TRBV19, the J call TRBJ2-3; TRBD1 matches 7 bases. Germline CDR1 is LNHDA and CDR2 is SQIVND (reference sequence). V shed 4 bases, J shed 2 bases, and the junction held 6 bases outside the gene matches. This CDR3 region has 15 residues. The DNA of the CDR3 is TGTGCCAGTAGTAGAAGACAGGGCCTCACAGATACGCAGTATTTT. Its protein product is CASSRRQGLTDTQYF.

This clone was detected only once. The V gene is TRBV4-1, the J gene TRBJ2-7; possibly TRBD2 for D (5 bases). This CDR3 region has 17 residues. Germline CDR1 reads MGHRA; CDR2 reads YSYEKL. Trimming removed 0 bases at V and 0 bases at J, with 15 bases between. The CDR3 sequence: CASSQDKDSASSYEQYF. As DNA, the CDR3 is TGCGCCAGCAGCCAAGATAAGGATAGCGCAAGCTCCTACGAGCAGTACTTC.

The chain combines TRBV5-1 with TRBJ1-5; maybe TRBD1 (5 bases). Per the germline V gene, CDR1 is SGHRS and CDR2 is YFSETQ. Trimming stripped 0 bases from V and 5 bases from J, with 9 bases between. The length of the CDR3 is 14 residues. As DNA, the CDR3 is TGCGCCAGCAGCTTGGGAGGGGATTATCAGCCCCAGCATTTT. Protein product: CASSLGGDYQPQHF.

Remarks on this clone: At one end, the junction sequence differs from germline, possibly due to a read error. This chain links TRBV2 with TRBJ1-4; no clear D. CDR3 length equals 13 residues. The germline V gene encodes CDR1 SNHLY and CDR2 FYNNEI. CDR3 nucleotide sequence: TGTGCCAGCAGTGAGCTGCCGAGGGAAAGACTGTTTTTT. Translation: CASSELPRERLFF.

The chain joins TRBV5-1 to TRBJ2-5, with D hard to call. CDR1 and CDR2 from the germline V gene are SGHRS and YFSETQ. The CDR3 loop spans 14 amino acids. V dropped 5 bases and J dropped 2 bases, with 13 bases sitting between them. The CDR3 region is CASRLWRPQETQYF. The CDR3 DNA is TGCGCCAGCAGGTTGTGGCGGCCTCAAGAGACCCAGTACTTC.

This clone turned up a few times. V usage is TRBV7-9 and J usage is TRBJ2-7; D uncertain. Trimming cost V 5 bases and J 3 bases, with 8 bases left between them. Germline values: CDR1 SEHNR, CDR2 FQNEAQ (reference sequence). The CDR3 spans 12 residues. In nucleotides, the CDR3 is TGTGCCAGCAGCCGTGGAAACTACGAGCAGTACTTC. It codes for CASSRGNYEQYF.

The chain joins TRBV11-2 to TRBJ1-4, with D possibly TRBD1 on 5 matching bases. Germline V gives CDR1 SGHAT, CDR2 FQNNGV. V shed 5 bases and J shed 12 bases, with 19 bases lying between them. This CDR3 has 14 residues. CDR3 bases: TGTGCCAGCAGCCCCGGGGCCTCTCGGGCCGAACTGTTTTTT. The encoded protein is CASSPGASRAELFF.

In this sample, this clone turned up many times. The chain carries TRBV5-1 and TRBJ2-1; TRBD2 matches 12 bases. The CDR3 contains 16 residues. Germline CDR1 SGHRS, CDR2 YFSETQ. The junction had 2 bases not matched to a gene; V was cut back by 1 base and J by 3 bases. CDR3 DNA: TGCGCCAGCAGCTTGTTGACTAGCGGGGGCTACAATGAGCAGTTCTTC. Its translation: CASSLLTSGGYNEQFF.

The J gene is TRBJ1-4, the V gene TRBV19; D not certain. Trimming removed 5 bases from V and 4 bases from J, with 8 bases in between. Germline lookup yields CDR1 LNHDA and CDR2 SQIVND (reference sequence). The CDR3 sequence is 13 residues long. DNA for the CDR3: TGTGCCAGTAGTCGCGGGATTAATGAAAAACTGTTTTTT. Protein sequence: CASSRGINEKLFF.

Only a few counts were recorded for this clone. This chain connects TRBV5-4 to TRBJ2-1; D gene unclear. The CDR3 has 14 amino acids. Germline V gives CDR1 SGHNT, CDR2 YYREEE (reference sequence). With 4 bases removed from V and 4 bases from J, the gap between germline ends came to 12 bases. Here the CDR3 DNA reads TGTGCCAGCAGCGACCAGGACGGTTACAATGAGCAGTTCTTC. Translation gives CASSDQDGYNEQFF.

Only a few counts were recorded for this clone. The chain has TRBV4-3 and TRBJ2-3; 7 bases are shared with TRBD1. Germline assignment: CDR1 LGHNA and CDR2 YSLEER. V dropped 3 bases and J dropped 6; count of bases not matched to a gene: 12. The CDR3 is 16 residues long. The DNA of the CDR3 is TGCGCCAGCAGCCACCTTGGACAGGCCGGGGAGGATACGCAGTATTTT. As protein: CASSHLGQAGEDTQYF.

The chain carries TRBV5-1 and TRBJ1-2; D is perhaps TRBD1 (5 bases). The V gene lost 3 bases and the J gene lost 2 bases, with 11 bases spanning the gap. The CDR3 spans 14 residues. Looked up from germline, CDR1 is SGHRS and CDR2 is YFSETQ. The CDR3 nucleotides are TGCGCCAGCAGCTCGGACACCGGAAACTATGGCTACACCTTC. Translation: CASSSDTGNYGYTF.